This passage covers 6 T cell receptor beta chains from one sample sequenced in a study of T cell repertoires in cytomegalovirus infection. In TCRdb, the reads were re-called with MiXCR into one record per CDR3 protein. The data contain under 300,000 distinct CDR3 sequences, approximately 22% of them singletons. What these receptors recognize is not known. This specimen consisted of cultured PBMCs, obtained from culture after CMV antigen stimulation. The receptor set was obtained from a human donor in good health (CMV status not recorded). Some clones in this sample may be carry-over from other donors' samples.

This clonotype was detected a few times. This chain connects TRBV7-9 to TRBJ1-2; 11 bases line up with TRBD1. Germline V gives CDR1 SEHNR, CDR2 FQNEAQ (reference sequence). V lost 8 bases and J lost 4; bases outside the gene matches: 12. This CDR3 comprises 16 residues. DNA of the CDR3: TGTGCCAGCGTTGAAAGGACAGGGGGCAGGAGCTATGGCTACACCTTC. Translating gives CASVERTGGRSYGYTF.

V and J are TRBV27 and TRBJ2-7, with a possible D match to TRBD2 (5 bases). The CDR3 runs 15 residues. V gave up 6 bases and J gave up 6 bases, with 21 bases separating them. Looked up from germline, CDR1 is MNHEY and CDR2 is SMNVEV (reference sequence). CDR3 coding DNA: TGTGCCAGCAGCCGGGAAGATCATTATACGGTCGAGCAGTACTTC. Translated: CASSREDHYTVEQYF.

This clonotype was recorded many times. V is TRBV7-8 and J is TRBJ2-3; D possibly uses TRBD1 or TRBD2 (5 bases each). Germline CDR1 and CDR2: SGHVS and FQNEAQ. This CDR3 has 12 amino acids. The germline V and J ends were trimmed by 6 bases and 6 bases, with 10 bases remaining between them. The CDR3 nucleotides read TGTGCCAGCAGATATTGGGGGGATACGCAGTATTTT. It specifies CASRYWGDTQYF.

The CDR3 loop is CASSASGGRGNTIYF. The CDR3 DNA follows: TGTGCCAGCAGTGCCTCCGGAGGTCGCGGAAACACCATATATTTT. This chain links TRBV12-3 or TRBV12-4 with TRBJ1-3; D gene ambiguous. The CDR3 is 15 residues long. Trimming shortened V by 5 bases and J by 4 bases, and 15 bases separated the two germline ends.

The chain joins TRBV12-5 to TRBJ2-3; 11 bases agree with TRBD1. J lost 6 bases, V lost 4 bases, and 6 bases had no gene match. Germline CDR1 LGHNT, CDR2 FRNRAP. The CDR3 totals 15 residues. The CDR3 DNA is TGTGCTAGTGGTTACGGACAGGGGGCACGGGATACGCAGTATTTT. Translated: CASGYGQGARDTQYF.

In DNA form, the CDR3 reads TGTGCCAGTACGTTTGACGGGAGGGTACCCTACGAGCAGTACTTC. This codes for CASTFDGRVPYEQYF. The chain uses TRBV19 and TRBJ2-7; TRBD2 matches at 8 bases. The germline V gene encodes CDR1 LNHDA and CDR2 SQIVND (reference sequence). The CDR3 sequence is 15 residues long. V shed 7 bases and J 2 bases; nucleotides not matched to a gene: 10.